This record covers a single T cell receptor beta chain. Profiled with immunoSEQ multiplex PCR; TCRdb holds only in-frame clones, not every one. The sample has 30,000 or so clones, around nine tenths seen once. The record originates from a study of T cell changes during pregnancy in multiple sclerosis. This CDR3 is built from 11 residues. Trimming left V 5 bases short and J 4 bases short, with 4 bases between. Per germline, CDR1 SGHNT and CDR2 YYREEE (reference sequence). Material: CD8+ T cells from peripheral blood mononuclear cells, obtained before pregnancy. This receptor was obtained from a female donor with multiple sclerosis, enrolled in a pregnancy study. The gene calls are TRBV5-4 and TRBJ2-1, with unresolved D. In nucleotides, the CDR3 is TGTGCCAGCAGTCGGTACAATGAGCAGTTCTTC. Its translation is CASSRYNEQFF.